In its sample, the clone carrying this T cell receptor (beta chain) was seen a few times. This CDR3 contains 14 residues. The V and J ends lost 5 bases and 4 bases, in that order; junction bases with no gene match: 7. From germline, CDR1 is DFQATT and CDR2 SNEGSKA (reference sequence). This entry belongs to a study of response to subunit inactivated influenza vaccine. MiXCR, run by TCRdb on the RT-PCR reads, gives a single entry per CDR3 protein. The data hold 500,000 or so distinct CDR3 sequences, with 15% to 20% observed a single time. This clonotype was obtained from a man between 50 and 69 years old who received an inactivated influenza vaccine. This chain connects TRBV20-1 to TRBJ1-5, with 8 bases matching TRBD1. The sequences come from CD4+ T cells sorted from PBMCs, collected roughly 24 months after vaccination. CDR3 sequence: CSACDGQGNQPQHF. CDR3 bases: TGCAGTGCTTGTGACGGACAGGGTAATCAGCCCCAGCATTTT.